This section outlines one TCR beta chain sequence together with its context. Its specificity is unknown. The data originate from a study of T-cell memory formation after mild COVID-19. General study findings and limits: Clonal second-wave expansions that peaked on day 37 had unconfirmed SARS-CoV-2 specificity.

The CDR3 is 15 residues long. V lost 5 bases to trimming and J lost 4 bases; unmatched junction nucleotides: 6. TCRdb reprocessed the 5' RACE reads with MiXCR, giving one entry per CDR3 protein. The sample has 400,000 to 550,000 distinct CDR3 sequences, around a quarter seen once. Sequencing was performed on PBMCs or a T cell subset sorted from them (not recorded which). The receptor comes from an adult woman who had mild COVID-19 (a few samples of this study predate the infection). Cell type and time point are not known. The chain employs TRBV12-3 or TRBV12-4 and TRBJ1-5, with 9 bases matching TRBD1. The CDR3 DNA reads as TGTGCCAGCAGTCCCGGGACAGGGCCTAATCAGCCCCAGCATTTT. It specifies CASSPGTGPNQPQHF.